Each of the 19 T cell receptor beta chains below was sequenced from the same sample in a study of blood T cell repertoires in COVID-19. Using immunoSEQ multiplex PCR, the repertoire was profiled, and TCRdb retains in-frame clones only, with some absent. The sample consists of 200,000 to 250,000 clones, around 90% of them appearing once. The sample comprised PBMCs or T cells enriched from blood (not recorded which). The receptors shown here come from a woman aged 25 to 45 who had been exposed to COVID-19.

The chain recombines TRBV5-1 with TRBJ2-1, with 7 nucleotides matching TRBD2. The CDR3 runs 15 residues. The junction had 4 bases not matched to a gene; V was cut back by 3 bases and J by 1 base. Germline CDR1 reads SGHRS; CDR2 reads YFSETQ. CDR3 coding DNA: TGCGCCAGCAGCTCCACTAGCGAGTCCTACAATGAGCAGTTCTTC. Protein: CASSSTSESYNEQFF. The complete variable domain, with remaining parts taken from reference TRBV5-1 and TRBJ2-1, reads KAGVTQTPRYLIKTRGQQVTLSCSPISGHRSVSWYQQTPGQGLQFLFEYFSETQRNKGNFPGRFSGRQFSNSRSEMNVSTLELGDSALYLCASSSTSESYNEQFFGPGTRLTVL.

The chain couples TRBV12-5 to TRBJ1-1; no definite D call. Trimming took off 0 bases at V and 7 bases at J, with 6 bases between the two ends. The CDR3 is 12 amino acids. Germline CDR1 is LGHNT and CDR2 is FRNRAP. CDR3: CASGLVFREAFF. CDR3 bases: TGTGCTAGTGGTTTGGTATTTCGTGAAGCTTTCTTT.

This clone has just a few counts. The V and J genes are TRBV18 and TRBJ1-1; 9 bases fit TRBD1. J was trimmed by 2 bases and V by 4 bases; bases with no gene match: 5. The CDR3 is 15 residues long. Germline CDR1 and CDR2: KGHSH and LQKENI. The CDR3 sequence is CASSLKDRGNTEAFF. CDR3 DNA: TGTGCCAGCTCACTAAAGGACAGGGGAAACACTGAAGCTTTCTTT.

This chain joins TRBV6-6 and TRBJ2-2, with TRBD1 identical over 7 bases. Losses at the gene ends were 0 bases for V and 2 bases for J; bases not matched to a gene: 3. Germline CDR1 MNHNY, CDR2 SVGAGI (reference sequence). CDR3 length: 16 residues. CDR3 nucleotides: TGTGCCAGCAGTTACTCGCCAGGGGGAAACACCGGGGAGCTGTTTTTT. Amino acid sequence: CASSYSPGGNTGELFF.

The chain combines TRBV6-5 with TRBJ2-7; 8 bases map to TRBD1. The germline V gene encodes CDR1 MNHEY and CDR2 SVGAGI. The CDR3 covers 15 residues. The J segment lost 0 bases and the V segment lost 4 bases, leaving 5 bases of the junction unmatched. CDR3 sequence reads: CASSLITGGSYEQYF. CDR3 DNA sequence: TGTGCCAGCAGTTTAATTACAGGGGGCTCCTACGAGCAGTACTTC.

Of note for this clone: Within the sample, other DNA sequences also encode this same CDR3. The CDR3 nucleotides are TGTGCCAGCAAGCGGGACATATACGAGCAGTACTTC. Protein: CASKRDIYEQYF. This rearrangement joins TRBV2 to TRBJ2-7, with a weak D call TRBD2 (7 bases). With 7 bases removed from V and 4 bases from J, the gap between germline ends came to 11 bases. The CDR3 length is 12 residues. Germline V CDR1 and CDR2: SNHLY, FYNNEI.

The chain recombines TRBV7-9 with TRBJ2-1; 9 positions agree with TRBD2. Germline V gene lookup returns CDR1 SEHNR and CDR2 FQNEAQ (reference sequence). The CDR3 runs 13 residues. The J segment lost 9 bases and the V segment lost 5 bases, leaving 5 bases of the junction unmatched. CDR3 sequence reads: CASSPKLAGEQFF. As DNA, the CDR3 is TGTGCCAGCAGCCCAAAACTAGCGGGTGAGCAGTTCTTC.

The CDR3 nucleotides read TGTGCCAGCAGCACCCGGACTAGCGGGAGGGCATGGGAGCAGTACTTC. Its translation: CASSTRTSGRAWEQYF. V gene TRBV5-4 combines with J gene TRBJ2-7; 15 positions match TRBD2. Trimming removed 4 bases from V and 7 bases from J; junction bases left unmatched: 9. The CDR3 is 16 residues long. Germline-derived CDR1 and CDR2 are SGHNT and YYREEE (reference sequence).

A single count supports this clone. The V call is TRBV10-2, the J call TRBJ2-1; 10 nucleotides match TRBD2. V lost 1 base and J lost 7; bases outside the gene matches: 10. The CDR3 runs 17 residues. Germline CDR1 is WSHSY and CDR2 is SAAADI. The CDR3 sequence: CASSELLTGLAWNEQFF. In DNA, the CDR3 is TGCGCCAGCAGTGAGTTGCTGACGGGACTAGCGTGGAATGAGCAGTTCTTC.

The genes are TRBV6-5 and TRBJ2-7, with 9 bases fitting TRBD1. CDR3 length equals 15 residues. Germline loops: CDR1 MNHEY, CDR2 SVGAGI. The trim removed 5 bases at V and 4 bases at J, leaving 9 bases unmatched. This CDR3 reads CASSPSGQGQYEQYF. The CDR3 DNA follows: TGTGCCAGCAGTCCTTCGGGACAGGGTCAGTACGAGCAGTACTTC.

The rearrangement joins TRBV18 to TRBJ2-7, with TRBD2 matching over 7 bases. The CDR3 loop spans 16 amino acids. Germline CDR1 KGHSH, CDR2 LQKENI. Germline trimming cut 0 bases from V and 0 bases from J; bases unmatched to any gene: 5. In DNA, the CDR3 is TGTGCCAGCTCACCACCGGGCGGGACTAACTCCTACGAGCAGTACTTC. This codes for CASSPPGGTNSYEQYF.

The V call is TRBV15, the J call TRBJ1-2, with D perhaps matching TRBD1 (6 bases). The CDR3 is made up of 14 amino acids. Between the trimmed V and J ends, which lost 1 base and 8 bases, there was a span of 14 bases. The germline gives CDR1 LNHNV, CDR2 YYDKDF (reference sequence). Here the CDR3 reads CATSRVRGAGGYTF. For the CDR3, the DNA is TGTGCCACCAGCAGAGTGCGGGGGGCAGGAGGCTACACCTTC.

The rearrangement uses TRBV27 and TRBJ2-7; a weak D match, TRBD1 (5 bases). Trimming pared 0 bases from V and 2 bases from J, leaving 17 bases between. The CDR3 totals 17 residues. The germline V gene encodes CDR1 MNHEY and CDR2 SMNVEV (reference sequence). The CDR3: CASSLSHGAATPYEQYF. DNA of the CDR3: TGTGCCAGCAGTTTATCCCATGGGGCAGCCACTCCCTACGAGCAGTACTTC.

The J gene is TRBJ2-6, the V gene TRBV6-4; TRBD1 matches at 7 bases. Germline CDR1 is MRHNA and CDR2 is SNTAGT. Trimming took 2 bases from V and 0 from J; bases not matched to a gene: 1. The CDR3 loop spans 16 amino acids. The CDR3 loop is CASSDGTASGANVLTF. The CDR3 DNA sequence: TGTGCCAGCAGTGACGGGACAGCCTCTGGGGCCAACGTCCTGACTTTC.

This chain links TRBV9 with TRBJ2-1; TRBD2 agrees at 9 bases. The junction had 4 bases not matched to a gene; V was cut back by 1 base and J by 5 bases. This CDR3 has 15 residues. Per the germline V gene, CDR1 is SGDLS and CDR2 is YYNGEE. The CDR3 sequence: CASSVQTSGNNEQFF. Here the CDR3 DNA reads TGTGCCAGCAGCGTACAGACTAGCGGAAACAATGAGCAGTTCTTC.

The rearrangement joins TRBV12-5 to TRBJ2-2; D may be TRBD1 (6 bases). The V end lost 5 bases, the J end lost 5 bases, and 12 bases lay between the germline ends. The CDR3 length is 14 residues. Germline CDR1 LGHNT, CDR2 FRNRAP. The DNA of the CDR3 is TGTGCTAGTGGTCAAACACAGGGAACCGGGGAGCTGTTTTTT. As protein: CASGQTQGTGELFF.

The chain's CDR3 is CASRGQSYEQYF. As DNA, the CDR3 is TGTGCCAGCAGGGGACAGTCCTACGAGCAGTACTTC. This chain links TRBV5-4 with TRBJ2-7; 7 nucleotides agree with TRBD1. There are 12 residues in the CDR3. J gave up 1 base and V 5 bases, and 0 bases lay outside the gene matches. Germline V lookup: CDR1 SGHNT, CDR2 YYREEE (reference sequence).

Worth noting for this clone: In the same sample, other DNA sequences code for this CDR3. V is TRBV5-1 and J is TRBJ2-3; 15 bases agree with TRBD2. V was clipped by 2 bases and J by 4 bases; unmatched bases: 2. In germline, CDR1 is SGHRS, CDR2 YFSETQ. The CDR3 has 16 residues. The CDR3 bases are TGCGCCAGCAGCTTAGGACTAGCGGGAGGGGCAGATACGCAGTATTTT. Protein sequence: CASSLGLAGGADTQYF.

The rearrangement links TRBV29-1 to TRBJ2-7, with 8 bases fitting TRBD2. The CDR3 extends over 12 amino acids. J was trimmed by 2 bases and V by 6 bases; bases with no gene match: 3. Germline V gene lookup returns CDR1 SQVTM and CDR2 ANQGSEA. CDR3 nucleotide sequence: TGCAGCGTCCAGACTAGCGCCTACGAGCAGTACTTC. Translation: CSVQTSAYEQYF.